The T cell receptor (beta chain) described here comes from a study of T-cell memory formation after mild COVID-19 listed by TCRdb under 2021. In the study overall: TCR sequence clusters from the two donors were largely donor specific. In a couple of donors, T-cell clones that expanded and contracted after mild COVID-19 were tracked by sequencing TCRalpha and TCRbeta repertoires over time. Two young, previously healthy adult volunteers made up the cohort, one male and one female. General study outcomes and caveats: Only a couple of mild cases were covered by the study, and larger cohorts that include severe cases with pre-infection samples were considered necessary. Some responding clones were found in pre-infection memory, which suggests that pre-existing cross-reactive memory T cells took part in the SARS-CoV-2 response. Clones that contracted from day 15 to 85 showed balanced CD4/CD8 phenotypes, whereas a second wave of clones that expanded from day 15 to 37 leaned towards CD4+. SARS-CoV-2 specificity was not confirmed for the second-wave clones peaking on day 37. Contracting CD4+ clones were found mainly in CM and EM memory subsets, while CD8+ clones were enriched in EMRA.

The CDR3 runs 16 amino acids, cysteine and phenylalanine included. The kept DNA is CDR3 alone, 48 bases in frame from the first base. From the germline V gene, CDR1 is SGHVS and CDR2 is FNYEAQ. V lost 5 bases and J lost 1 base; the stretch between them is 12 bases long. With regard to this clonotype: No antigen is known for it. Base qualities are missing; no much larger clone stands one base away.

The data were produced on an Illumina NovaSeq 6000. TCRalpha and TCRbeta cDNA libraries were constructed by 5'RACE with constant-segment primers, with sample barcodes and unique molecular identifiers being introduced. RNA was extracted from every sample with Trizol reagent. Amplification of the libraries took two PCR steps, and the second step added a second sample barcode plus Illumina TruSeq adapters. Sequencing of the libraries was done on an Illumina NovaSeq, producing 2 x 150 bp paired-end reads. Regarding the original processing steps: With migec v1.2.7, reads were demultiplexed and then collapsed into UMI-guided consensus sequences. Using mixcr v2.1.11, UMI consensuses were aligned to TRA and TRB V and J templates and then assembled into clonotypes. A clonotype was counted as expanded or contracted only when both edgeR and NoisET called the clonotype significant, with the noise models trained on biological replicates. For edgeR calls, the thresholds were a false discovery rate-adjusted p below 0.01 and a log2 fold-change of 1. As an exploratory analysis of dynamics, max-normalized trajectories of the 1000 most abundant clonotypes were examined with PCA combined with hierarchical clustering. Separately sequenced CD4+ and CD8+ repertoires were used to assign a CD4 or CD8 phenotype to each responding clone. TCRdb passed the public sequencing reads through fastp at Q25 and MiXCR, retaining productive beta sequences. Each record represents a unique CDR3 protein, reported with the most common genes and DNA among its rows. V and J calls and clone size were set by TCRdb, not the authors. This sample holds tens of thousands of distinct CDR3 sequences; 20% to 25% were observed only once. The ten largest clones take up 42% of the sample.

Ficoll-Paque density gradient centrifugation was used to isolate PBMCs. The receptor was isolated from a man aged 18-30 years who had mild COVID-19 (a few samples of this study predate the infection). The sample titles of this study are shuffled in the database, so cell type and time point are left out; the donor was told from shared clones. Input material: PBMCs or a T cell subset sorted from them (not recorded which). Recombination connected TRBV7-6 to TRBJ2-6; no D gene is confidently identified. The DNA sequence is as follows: TGTGCCAGCAGCCTAAGGCATATTTCTGGGGCCAACGTCCTGACTTTC. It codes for CASSLRHISGANVLTF. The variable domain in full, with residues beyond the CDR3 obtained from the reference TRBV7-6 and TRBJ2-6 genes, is GAGVSQSPRYKVTKRGQDVALRCDPISGHVSLYWYRQALGQGPEFLTYFNYEAQQDKSGLPNDRFSAERPEGSISTLTIQRTEQRDSAMYRCASSLRHISGANVLTFGAGSRLTVL.